The sequence of this T cell receptor beta chain was determined in a study of T cells after yellow fever vaccination (dated by TCRdb to about 2019). The study in broad terms: Libraries from fractions with low cell numbers were prepared with the SMART-Seq v4 Ultra Low Input RNA kit. Blood samples were taken at several timepoints before and after primary and secondary immunization, and bulk PBMC replicates and cell subsets were isolated. To track T-cell clones before and after primary and booster YFV17D yellow fever vaccination, bulk TCR alpha and beta repertoires were sequenced longitudinally. The cohort comprised two healthy male donors, one aged 18 to 30 and one aged 30 to 39 years.

Turning to this clonotype: What antigen it recognizes has not been identified. Base qualities are not recorded, but no much larger clone differs from it by a single base.

Points the paper makes about the study in general: Only two donors were included in the study, so the extent to which the findings can be generalized is limited. Because abundant contaminating clonotypes from the bulk population could be contained in FACS-sorted repertoires, computational filtering was required. A small fraction of clonotypes appeared in both the CD4 and CD8 compartments, likely as a result of convergent recombination. The secondary T-cell response was weaker than the primary response but faster, peaking on day 5 instead of day 15. Most clones expanded after primary vaccination were re-detected after the booster (almost 98% of CD4 and 80% to 90% of CD8), suggesting broad memory maintenance.

Read against the paper, the sample's treatment or condition label means: live attenuated yellow fever vaccine strain. At each blood-draw timepoint, two biological replicates of bulk PBMCs were collected. A standard Ficoll-Paque protocol was used to isolate PBMCs from peripheral blood. TriZol was used to extract RNA from bulk PBMCs, from CD4 and CD8 fractions, and from dextramer-positive and dextramer-negative fractions. Synthesis of TCR cDNA relied on 5'RACE template switching, a step that introduced a universal primer site along with unique molecular identifiers. Priming of cDNA synthesis was performed from both the TCR alpha and TCR beta constant segments. Library amplification involved two PCR steps, and the second step added sample barcodes and sequencing adapters. Sequencing of libraries was done on Illumina HiSeq 2500 (2x100 bp) or NovaSeq (2x150 bp). The authors processed their data as follows. MIGEC was used to demultiplex reads and collapse the reads into UMI consensus sequences, and MiXCR was used for V(D)J alignment. Vaccine-responding clonotypes were defined with edgeR using replicate PBMC samples, requiring FDR below 0.01 and a log2 fold change above 5 up to day 15. Bulk clonotypes were assigned CD4 or CD8 identity according to which sequenced CD4 or CD8 repertoire held them at higher abundance. TCRdb took the public reads, trimmed them with fastp at Q25, ran MiXCR for clone calling and kept in-frame beta chains. When rows share a CDR3 protein, they turn into one entry using the most common DNA and genes. It is TCRdb's table, rather than the study itself, that gives the V and J calls and clone size. Counted in this sample were a few hundred thousand distinct CDR3 sequences; approximately 16% of them appeared once. 15% to 20% of the sample is in the top ten clones.

This sequence originates from a man younger than 35 who received the YFV17D yellow fever vaccine. This specimen consisted of PBMCs, obtained around 5 days after the first yellow fever vaccination.

The CDR3 loop reads CASSLAASDYEQYF. The nucleotides read TGTGCCAGCAGCTTAGCAGCTTCGGACTACGAGCAGTACTTC. The rearrangement combines TRBV7-9 with TRBJ2-7; the D segment cannot be called with confidence. V gives up 0 bases and J gives up 3 bases, and the segment between their germline ends measures 9 bases. Counted from cysteine to phenylalanine, this CDR3 has 14 amino acids. The read is trimmed to its CDR3 DNA, 42 bases read in frame from base 1. CDR1 is given as SEHNR and CDR2 as FQNEAQ, both from the germline V gene (reference sequence).